This T cell receptor beta chain was observed in a study of T cells in Graves' hyperthyroidism and ophthalmopathy. Study results and caveats: A model built on 13 V-J features separated ophthalmopathy from stable hyperthyroidism.

Ophthalmopathy patients showed a Clinical Activity Score of at least 3, NOSPECS grade of at least 4 and duration under 3 months. Patients having uncontrolled infection, another autoimmune disease, pregnancy or lactation were not included. Clinicians diagnosed patients from clinical symptoms, serum thyroxine and TRAb, thyroid ultrasound and orbital computed tomography. On this clonotype itself: The antigen is not known.

Amplification targeted TCR beta CDR3 regions from RNA transcripts. When the TCR CDR3 underwent first-round RT-PCR, the HTBI primer set was used. TCRdb analysed the multiplex PCR reads with MiXCR anew, one entry per CDR3 protein. The profile shows 490,000 or so distinct CDR3 sequences, about 20% of them singletons. Material: blood. This TCR was sampled from a woman aged 70 to 79 with Graves' ophthalmopathy.

The CDR3 is CASSSDLNYGYTF. In DNA, the CDR3 is TGTGCCAGCAGCAGCGACCTGAACTATGGCTACACCTTC. This rearrangement joins TRBV7-2 to TRBJ1-2; no clear D. CDR3 length: 13 residues. The germline V and J ends were trimmed by 5 bases and 2 bases, with 9 bases remaining between them. Germline V CDR1 and CDR2: SGHTA, FQGNSA.